The entry that follows covers one TCR beta chain sequence. This sample was included in a study of shared T cell receptors in the human thymus. Method: immunoSEQ multiplex PCR; TCRdb's copy keeps in-frame clones and lacks some. The profile shows about 660,000 clones, 88% of them singletons. Losses at the gene ends were 0 bases for V and 0 bases for J; bases not matched to a gene: 15. The CDR3 has 20 residues. Germline values: CDR1 SGHNT, CDR2 YENEEA. These data also featured in a second study, about human thymus T cells. Turning to that study: Donors were healthy Finnish infants having corrective surgery for congenital heart defects. Thymus pieces cut out during corrective heart surgery were the tissue that was used. Both thymic and peripheral blood repertoires showed apparently biased V and J usage.

This chain uses TRBV11-3 with TRBJ2-7, with TRBD2 identical over 9 bases. The receptor comes from a boy under two years old with a congenital heart defect. Material: thymocytes. CDR3 in amino acids: CASSLDPGGLAGFRSYEQYF. In DNA, the CDR3 is TGTGCCAGCAGCTTAGACCCCGGTGGGCTAGCGGGGTTCCGCTCCTACGAGCAGTACTTC.